The 18 T cell receptor beta chains in this list originate from one sample, sequenced in a study of a mutant IDH1 vaccine in newly diagnosed glioma (dated by TCRdb to about 2021). The sample's time point, from its label and the paper: week 23, last vaccination. Each vaccine dose was 300 ug of a 20-mer mutant IDH1 peptide in Montanide, given subcutaneously with topical imiquimod. Their target antigens are unknown. The library was built by means of the immunoSEQ multiplex PCR assay. The clones in this table, taken by TCRdb from immuneACCESS, are in-frame only. Not every clone is retained; where verified, under half of the shortfall comes from an unresolved V gene, and the cause of the rest is unknown. For this sample the table gives about 29,000 clones, of which roughly 80% were detected only once. The top ten clones comprise under 8.5% of the sample. Here the sequenced sample was PBMCs, taken from a glioma patient whose treatment included an IDH1 peptide vaccine. The receptor set was obtained from a young woman with glioma.

V usage is TRBV4-1 and J usage is TRBJ1-2; 9 bases are shared with TRBD1. This CDR3 comprises 16 residues. The germline gives CDR1 MGHRA, CDR2 YSYEKL. After removal of 1 base from V and 9 bases from J, the junction contained 12 bases not matched to a gene. This CDR3 reads CASSQVPYRGPTSYTF. DNA for the CDR3: TGCGCCAGCAGCCAAGTTCCATACAGGGGGCCGACTAGCTACACCTTC.

The chain combines TRBV9 with TRBJ1-1; 7 bases match TRBD1. The CDR3 spans 14 residues. Trimming at V came to 4 bases and at J to 3 bases, leaving 6 bases not matched to a gene. Germline values: CDR1 SGDLS, CDR2 YYNGEE. The CDR3 region has the DNA TGTGCCAGCAGCCCCGGAGGACAGGACACTGAAGCTTTCTTT. It codes for CASSPGGQDTEAFF.

The chain employs TRBV25-1 and TRBJ1-4; TRBD1 agrees at 9 bases. The trim removed 5 bases at V and 3 bases at J, leaving 7 bases unmatched. CDR1 and CDR2 from the germline V gene are MGHDK and SYGVNS. CDR3 length: 16 amino acids. CDR3 DNA: TGTGCCAGCAGTCTCACAGGGGGCGCCGCTAATGAAAAACTGTTTTTT. This translates into CASSLTGGAANEKLFF.

This clone was detected once. V and J are TRBV7-6 and TRBJ2-7; possibly TRBD1 for D (6 bases). Germline V gene lookup returns CDR1 SGHVS and CDR2 FNYEAQ. The CDR3 loop spans 14 amino acids. Trimming took 5 bases from V and 6 from J, leaving 17 bases between them. CDR3 region: CASSAQPTGIEQYF. The CDR3 DNA reads as TGTGCCAGCAGCGCGCAACCAACAGGGATCGAGCAGTACTTC. Full variable domain (remainder filled in from reference TRBV7-6 and TRBJ2-7): GAGVSQSPRYKVTKRGQDVALRCDPISGHVSLYWYRQALGQGPEFLTYFNYEAQQDKSGLPNDRFSAERPEGSISTLTIQRTEQRDSAMYRCASSAQPTGIEQYFGPGTRLTVT.

The chain combines TRBV7-8 with TRBJ1-1; 8 nucleotides align to TRBD1. The germline gives CDR1 SGHVS, CDR2 FQNEAQ. This CDR3 is 15 amino acids long. V dropped 3 bases and J dropped 4; count of bases not matched to a gene: 7. Here the CDR3 reads CASSFPGQAITEAFF. CDR3 coding DNA: TGTGCCAGCAGCTTTCCGGGACAGGCGATCACTGAAGCTTTCTTT.

The sample holds a few counts of this clone. This chain connects TRBV10-3 to TRBJ2-3; no reliable D call. This CDR3 spans 11 amino acids. V gave up 8 bases and J gave up 4 bases, with 7 bases separating them. Germline V gene sequence: CDR1 ENHRY, CDR2 SYGVKD. The CDR3 DNA reads as TGTGCCATCGGGCAATCAGATACGCAGTATTTT. Translating gives CAIGQSDTQYF.

This clone was found a few times. This rearrangement joins TRBV19 to TRBJ2-2; D not resolved. The germline gives CDR1 LNHDA, CDR2 SQIVND (reference sequence). The CDR3 runs to 11 residues. V lost 10 bases and J 6 bases, leaving 9 bases between the germline ends. Here the CDR3 reads CATNSAGELFF. In DNA form, the CDR3 reads TGTGCCACTAACTCCGCCGGGGAGCTGTTTTTT.

The genes are TRBV11-3 and TRBJ1-3; D gene unclear. Germline V gene lookup returns CDR1 SGHNT and CDR2 YENEEA. This CDR3 contains 12 residues. Trimming took 5 bases from V and 9 from J, leaving 11 bases between them. CDR3 sequence: CASSAVEGTIYF. In nucleotides, the CDR3 is TGTGCCAGCAGCGCCGTAGAAGGCACCATATATTTT. Filled out from reference TRBV11-3 and TRBJ1-3, the complete variable domain reads EAGVVQSPRYKIIEKKQPVAFWCNPISGHNTLYWYLQNLGQGPELLIRYENEEAVDDSQLPKDRFSAERLKGVDSTLKIQPAELGDSAVYLCASSAVEGTIYFGEGSWLTVV.

The chain uses TRBV5-8 and TRBJ2-6; no reliable D call. The CDR3 runs 16 residues. The V and J ends lost 7 bases and 4 bases respectively, with 18 bases between them. Germline V gives CDR1 SGHTS, CDR2 YDEGEE. In nucleotides, the CDR3 is TGTGCCAGCTCTACCCCAGGCAGCTTCGGGGCCAACGTCCTGACTTTC. This sequence encodes CASSTPGSFGANVLTF.

The rearrangement links TRBV5-4 to TRBJ2-7; 7 bases are shared with TRBD1. Germline values: CDR1 SGHNT, CDR2 YYREEE (reference sequence). This CDR3 comprises 14 residues. The junction had 6 bases not matched to a gene; V was cut back by 4 bases and J by 2 bases. The CDR3 sequence is CASSGRDSPYEQYF. CDR3 sequence (DNA): TGTGCCAGCAGCGGTAGGGACAGCCCCTACGAGCAGTACTTC.

The V and J genes are TRBV6-1 and TRBJ2-7; D possibly corresponds to TRBD2 (6 bases). V dropped 1 base and J dropped 6 bases, with 16 bases sitting between them. From germline, CDR1 is MNHNS and CDR2 SASEGT. This CDR3 contains 15 residues. The CDR3 protein is CASSEVWGTLREQYF. For the CDR3, the DNA is TGTGCCAGCAGTGAAGTGTGGGGGACTTTGCGCGAGCAGTACTTC.

This sequence joins TRBV2 and TRBJ1-4; maybe TRBD1 (6 bases). CDR3 length: 17 amino acids. Trimming left V 2 bases short and J 5 bases short, with 18 bases between. Germline V lookup: CDR1 SNHLY, CDR2 FYNNEI. The CDR3 reads CASSESDLWGANEKLFF. DNA for the CDR3: TGTGCCAGCAGTGAATCTGACCTGTGGGGGGCGAATGAAAAACTGTTTTTT.

This chain joins TRBV7-8 and TRBJ1-6; D unresolved. The CDR3 consists of 12 residues. Germline CDR1 SGHVS, CDR2 FQNEAQ. V was trimmed by 5 bases and J by 6 bases, leaving 5 bases between them. CDR3 in amino acids: CASSHPNSPLHF. DNA of the CDR3: TGTGCCAGCAGCCACCCTAATTCACCCCTCCACTTT. The full variable domain, with the rest looked up from reference TRBV7-8 and TRBJ1-6, is GAGVSQSPRYKVAKRGQDVALRCDPISGHVSLFWYQQALGQGPEFLTYFQNEAQLDKSGLPSDRFFAERPEGSVSTLKIQRTQQEDSAVYLCASSHPNSPLHFGNGTRLTVT.

The chain recombines TRBV6-9 with TRBJ2-1; TRBD2 matches at 12 bases. CDR1 and CDR2 from the germline V gene are MNHGY and SVAAGI. Trimming removed 2 bases from V and 8 bases from J; junction bases left unmatched: 7. This CDR3 is 16 amino acids long. CDR3 residues: CASSYLLAGGPHEQFF. The CDR3, as DNA: TGTGCCAGCAGTTATCTCCTAGCGGGAGGGCCTCATGAGCAGTTCTTC.

The V call is TRBV5-1, the J call TRBJ2-5, with D perhaps matching TRBD1 (5 bases). CDR3 size: 15 residues. Trimming took off 0 bases at V and 1 base at J, with 10 bases between the two ends. Germline CDR1 reads SGHRS; CDR2 reads YFSETQ. Here the CDR3 reads CASSLAGQPQETQYF. CDR3 sequence (DNA): TGCGCCAGCAGCTTGGCCGGACAACCCCAAGAGACCCAGTACTTC.

This clone has a handful of counts. This chain connects TRBV4-1 to TRBJ1-4; no reliable D call. With 3 bases removed from V and 5 bases from J, the gap between germline ends came to 4 bases. The CDR3 is 12 amino acids. CDR1 MGHRA and CDR2 YSYEKL come from the germline V gene. CDR3 amino acids: CASSQRNEKLFF. The CDR3 region has the DNA TGCGCCAGCAGCCAGAGAAATGAAAAACTGTTTTTT.

The chain recombines TRBV6-1 with TRBJ1-3, with D unclear. V shed 2 bases and J shed 3 bases, with 5 bases lying between them. This CDR3 is built from 13 residues. From germline, CDR1 is MNHNS and CDR2 SASEGT. Here the CDR3 DNA reads TGTGCCAGCAGTGAACTGGGTGGAAACACCATATATTTT. This gives the protein CASSELGGNTIYF.

V gene TRBV6-1 combines with J gene TRBJ1-2; no clear D. V lost 1 base to trimming and J lost 6 bases, with 6 bases between them. The CDR3 is 12 residues long. Germline V gene sequence: CDR1 MNHNS, CDR2 SASEGT. Here the CDR3 reads CASSEVGDGYTF. The DNA for the CDR3 is TGTGCCAGCAGTGAAGTTGGCGATGGCTACACCTTC.